The T cell receptor (beta chain) described here comes from a study of identical twins. Broader study findings: Among monozygotic twins, out-of-frame TCR alpha sharing exceeded what models predicted.

Template switching introduced a universal primer site, and the cDNA bore unique molecular identifiers. MiXCR, run by TCRdb on the 5' RACE reads, gives a single entry per CDR3 protein. The sample lists a few hundred thousand distinct CDR3 sequences, roughly 9.5% seen once, with approximately 3% in the top ten. Germline assignment: CDR1 SGDLS and CDR2 YYNGEE. V gave up 3 bases and J gave up 0 bases; unmatched junction bases: 3. The CDR3 is 15 residues long. This clonotype was seen more than once but under ten times. Its antigen remains unidentified. The sample was also reused in another study, on yellow fever vaccine responses in identical twins.

The gene calls are TRBV9 and TRBJ2-3; 8 nucleotides match TRBD2. This sequence originates from a woman aged 18-29 years in good health. The sequencing input was PBMCs. CDR3 residues: CASSGQRGSTDTQYF. The CDR3 DNA follows: TGTGCCAGCAGCGGCCAGCGGGGGAGCACAGATACGCAGTATTTT.